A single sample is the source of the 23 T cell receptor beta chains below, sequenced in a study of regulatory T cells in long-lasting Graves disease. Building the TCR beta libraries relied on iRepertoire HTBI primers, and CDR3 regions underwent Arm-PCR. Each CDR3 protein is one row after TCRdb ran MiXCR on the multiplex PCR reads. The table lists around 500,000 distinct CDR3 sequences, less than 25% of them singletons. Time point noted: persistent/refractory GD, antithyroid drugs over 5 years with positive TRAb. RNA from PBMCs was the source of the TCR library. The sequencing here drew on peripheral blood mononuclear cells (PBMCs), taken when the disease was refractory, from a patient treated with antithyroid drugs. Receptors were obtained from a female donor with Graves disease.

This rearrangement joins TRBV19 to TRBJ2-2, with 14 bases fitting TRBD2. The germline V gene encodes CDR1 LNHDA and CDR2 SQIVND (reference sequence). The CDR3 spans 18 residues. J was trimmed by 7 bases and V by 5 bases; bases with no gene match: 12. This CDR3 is CASSSWTGTSGRYGELFF. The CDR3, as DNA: TGTGCCAGTAGTTCATGGACGGGGACTAGCGGGAGATACGGGGAGCTGTTTTTT. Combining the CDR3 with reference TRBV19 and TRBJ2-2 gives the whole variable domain DGGITQSPKYLFRKEGQNVTLSCEQNLNHDAMYWYRQDPGQGLRLIYYSQIVNDFQKGDIAEGYSVSREKKESFPLTVTSAQKNPTAFYLCASSSWTGTSGRYGELFFGEGSRLTVL.

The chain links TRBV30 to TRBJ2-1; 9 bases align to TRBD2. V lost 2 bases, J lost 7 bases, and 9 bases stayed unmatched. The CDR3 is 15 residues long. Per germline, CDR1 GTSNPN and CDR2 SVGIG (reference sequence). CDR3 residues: CAWSLLAGVRNEQFF. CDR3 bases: TGTGCCTGGAGTCTGTTAGCGGGAGTCCGGAATGAGCAGTTCTTC.

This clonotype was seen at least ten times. Here the CDR3 reads CASSYPGGAYEQYF. The DNA of the CDR3 is TGTGCCAGCAGTTACCCCGGGGGCGCCTACGAGCAGTACTTC. V gene TRBV6-2 or TRBV6-3 combines with J gene TRBJ2-7; D possibly uses TRBD1 or TRBD2 (6 bases each). The V end was cut by 2 bases, the J end by 2 bases, with 10 bases between. The CDR3 contains 14 residues. Germline lookup yields CDR1 MNHEY and CDR2 SVGEGT.

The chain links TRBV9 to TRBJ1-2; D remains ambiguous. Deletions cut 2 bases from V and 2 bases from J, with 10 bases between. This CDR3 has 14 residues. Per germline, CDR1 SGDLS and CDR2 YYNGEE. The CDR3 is CASSVSVGNYGYTF. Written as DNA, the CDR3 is TGTGCCAGCAGCGTGTCGGTCGGAAACTATGGCTACACCTTC.

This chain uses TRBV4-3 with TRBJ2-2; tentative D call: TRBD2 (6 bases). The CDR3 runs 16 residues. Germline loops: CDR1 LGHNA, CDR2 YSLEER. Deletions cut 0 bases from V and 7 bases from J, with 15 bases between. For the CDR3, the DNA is TGCGCCAGCAGCCAAGATATCGGGGGTAGTGGCGGGGAGCTGTTTTTT. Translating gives CASSQDIGGSGGELFF.

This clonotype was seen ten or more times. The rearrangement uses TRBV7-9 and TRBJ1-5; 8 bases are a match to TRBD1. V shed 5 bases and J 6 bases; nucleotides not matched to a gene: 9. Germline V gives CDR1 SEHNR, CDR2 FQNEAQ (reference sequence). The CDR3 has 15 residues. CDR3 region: CASSLGQGMFQPQHF. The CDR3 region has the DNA TGTGCCAGCAGCCTTGGACAGGGAATGTTTCAGCCCCAGCATTTT.

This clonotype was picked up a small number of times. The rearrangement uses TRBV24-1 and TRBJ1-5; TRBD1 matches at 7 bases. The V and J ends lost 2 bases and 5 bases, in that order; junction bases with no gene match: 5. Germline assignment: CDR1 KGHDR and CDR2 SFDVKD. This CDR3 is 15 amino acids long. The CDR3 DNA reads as TGTGCCACCAGTGATTATAAGGGGGCACATCAGCCCCAGCATTTT. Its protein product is CATSDYKGAHQPQHF.

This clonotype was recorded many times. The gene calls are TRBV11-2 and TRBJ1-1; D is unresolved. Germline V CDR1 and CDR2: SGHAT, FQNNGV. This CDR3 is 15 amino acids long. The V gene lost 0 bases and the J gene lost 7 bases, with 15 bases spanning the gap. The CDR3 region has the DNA TGTGCCAGCAGCTTAGATCGGTTGGGCCAGAATGAAGCTTTCTTT. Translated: CASSLDRLGQNEAFF.

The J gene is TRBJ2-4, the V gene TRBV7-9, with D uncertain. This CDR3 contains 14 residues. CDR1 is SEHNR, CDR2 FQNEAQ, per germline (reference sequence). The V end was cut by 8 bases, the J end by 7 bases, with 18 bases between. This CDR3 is CASDSSSGWNIQYF. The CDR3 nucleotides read TGTGCCAGCGACTCCTCCAGTGGGTGGAACATTCAGTACTTC.

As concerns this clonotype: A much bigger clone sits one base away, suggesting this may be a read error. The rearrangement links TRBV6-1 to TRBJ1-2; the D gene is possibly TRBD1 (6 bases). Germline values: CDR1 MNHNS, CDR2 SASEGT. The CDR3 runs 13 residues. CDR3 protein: CAGSPGGGYGYTF. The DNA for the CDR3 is TGTGCCGGCAGCCCTGGGGGCGGCTATGGCTACACCTTC.

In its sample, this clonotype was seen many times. CDR3 bases: TGTGCCATCGGGGACAGGGGCCGTAACTCTGGAAACACCATATATTTT. It encodes CAIGDRGRNSGNTIYF. The chain combines TRBV10-3 with TRBJ1-3; 10 bases match TRBD1. Germline assignment: CDR1 ENHRY and CDR2 SYGVKD. This CDR3 region has 16 residues. V lost 8 bases, J lost 0 bases, and 7 bases stayed unmatched.

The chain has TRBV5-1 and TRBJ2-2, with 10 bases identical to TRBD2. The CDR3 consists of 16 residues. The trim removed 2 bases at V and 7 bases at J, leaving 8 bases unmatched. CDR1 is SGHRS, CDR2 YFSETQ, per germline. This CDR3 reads CASSLSSGSGGGELFF. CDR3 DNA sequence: TGCGCCAGCAGCTTATCTAGCGGGAGCGGTGGCGGGGAGCTGTTTTTT.

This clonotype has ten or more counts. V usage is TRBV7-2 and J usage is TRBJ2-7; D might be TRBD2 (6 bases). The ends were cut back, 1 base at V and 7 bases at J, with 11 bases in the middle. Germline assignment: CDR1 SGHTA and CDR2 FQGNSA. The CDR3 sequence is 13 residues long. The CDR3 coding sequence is TGTGCCAGCAGCTTAGTGACGGGAGCGGAGCAGTACTTC. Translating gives CASSLVTGAEQYF.

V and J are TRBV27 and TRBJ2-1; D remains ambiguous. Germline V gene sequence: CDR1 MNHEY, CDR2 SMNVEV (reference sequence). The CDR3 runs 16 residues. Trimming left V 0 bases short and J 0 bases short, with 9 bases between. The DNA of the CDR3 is TGTGCCAGCAGTTTATCGGACGGATACTCCTACAATGAGCAGTTCTTC. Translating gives CASSLSDGYSYNEQFF.

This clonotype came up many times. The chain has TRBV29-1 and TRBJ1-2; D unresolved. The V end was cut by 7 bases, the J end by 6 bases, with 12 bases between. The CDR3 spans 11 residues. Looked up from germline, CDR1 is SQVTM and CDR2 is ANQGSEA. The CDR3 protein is CSASRGNGYTF. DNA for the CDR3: TGCAGCGCTTCACGAGGAAATGGCTACACCTTC.

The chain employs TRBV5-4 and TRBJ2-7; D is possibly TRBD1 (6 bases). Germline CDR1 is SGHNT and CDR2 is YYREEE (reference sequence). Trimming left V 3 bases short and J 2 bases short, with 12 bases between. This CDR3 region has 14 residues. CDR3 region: CASSWMDSTYEQYF. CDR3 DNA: TGTGCCAGCAGCTGGATGGACAGCACCTACGAGCAGTACTTC.

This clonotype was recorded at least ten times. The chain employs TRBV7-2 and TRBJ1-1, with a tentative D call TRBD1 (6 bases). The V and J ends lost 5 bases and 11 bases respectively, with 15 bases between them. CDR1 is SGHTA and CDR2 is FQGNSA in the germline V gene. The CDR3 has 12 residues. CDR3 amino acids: CASSPSRGNAFF. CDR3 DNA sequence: TGTGCCAGCAGCCCAAGTAGGGGGAACGCTTTCTTT.

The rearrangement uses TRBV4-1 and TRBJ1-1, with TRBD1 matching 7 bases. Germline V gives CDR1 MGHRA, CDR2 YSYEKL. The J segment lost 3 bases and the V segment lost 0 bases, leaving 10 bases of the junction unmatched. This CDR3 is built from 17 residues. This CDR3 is CASSQDLQGEVDTEAFF. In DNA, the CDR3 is TGCGCCAGCAGCCAAGATCTCCAGGGGGAAGTAGACACTGAAGCTTTCTTT.

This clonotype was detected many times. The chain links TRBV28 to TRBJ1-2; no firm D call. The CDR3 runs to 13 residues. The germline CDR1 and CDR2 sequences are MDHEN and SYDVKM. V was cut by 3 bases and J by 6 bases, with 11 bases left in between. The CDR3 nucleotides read TGTGCCAGCAGTTTTCGGGAGGCAGATGGCTACACCTTC. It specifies CASSFREADGYTF.

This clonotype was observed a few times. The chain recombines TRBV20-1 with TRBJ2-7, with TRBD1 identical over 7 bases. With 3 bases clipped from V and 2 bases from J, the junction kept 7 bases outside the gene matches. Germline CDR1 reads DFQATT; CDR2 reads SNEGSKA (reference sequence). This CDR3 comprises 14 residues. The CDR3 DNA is TGCAGTGCTAGTCACCCAGGGGGTACCTACGAGCAGTACTTC. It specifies CSASHPGGTYEQYF.

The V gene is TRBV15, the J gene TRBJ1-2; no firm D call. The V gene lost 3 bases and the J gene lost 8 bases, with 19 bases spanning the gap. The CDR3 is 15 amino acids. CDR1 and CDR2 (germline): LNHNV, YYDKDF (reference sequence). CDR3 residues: CATSSPLDFAYGYTF. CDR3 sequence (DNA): TGTGCCACCAGCAGTCCTCTGGACTTTGCTTACGGCTACACCTTC.

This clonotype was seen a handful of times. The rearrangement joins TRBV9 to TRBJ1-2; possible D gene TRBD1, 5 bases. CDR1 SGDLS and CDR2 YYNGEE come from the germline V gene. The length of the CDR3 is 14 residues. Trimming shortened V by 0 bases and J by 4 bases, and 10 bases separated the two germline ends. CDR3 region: CASSVGGGTYGYTF. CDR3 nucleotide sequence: TGTGCCAGCAGCGTAGGGGGGGGAACCTATGGCTACACCTTC.

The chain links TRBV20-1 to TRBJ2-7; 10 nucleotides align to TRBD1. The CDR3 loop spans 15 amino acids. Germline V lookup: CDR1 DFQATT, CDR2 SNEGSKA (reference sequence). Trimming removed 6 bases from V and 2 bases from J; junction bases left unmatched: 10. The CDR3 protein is CSASANGQGAYEQYF. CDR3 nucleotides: TGCAGTGCCAGCGCCAACGGACAGGGGGCCTACGAGCAGTACTTC.